A single sample gave rise to the 16 T cell receptor beta chains below, sequenced in a study of blood T cell repertoires in COVID-19. This table comes from immunoSEQ multiplex PCR, and its TCRdb copy is limited to in-frame clones, with some not included. The sample holds 250,000 or so clones, 80% to 85% seen once. The sample was PBMCs or T cells enriched from blood (not recorded which). The receptors stem from a man in his fifties who had recovered from COVID-19.

V gene TRBV30 combines with J gene TRBJ1-6; TRBD1 aligns across 10 bases. The CDR3 length is 16 residues. CDR1 is GTSNPN, CDR2 SVGIG, per germline (reference sequence). Trimming removed 4 bases from V and 9 bases from J; junction bases left unmatched: 12. The CDR3 coding sequence is TGTGCCTGGACCCAGACAGGGGGCGGTCGGTCTTCACCCCTCCACTTT. Translated, it gives CAWTQTGGGRSSPLHF.

The V and J genes are TRBV5-1 and TRBJ2-1; D is possibly TRBD1 (6 bases). V was cut by 3 bases and J by 0 bases, with 19 bases left in between. This CDR3 is built from 18 residues. Per germline, CDR1 SGHRS and CDR2 YFSETQ. As DNA, the CDR3 is TGCGCCAGCAGCTACCGAACGACAGGACTGAGCTCCTACAATGAGCAGTTCTTC. Protein product: CASSYRTTGLSSYNEQFF.

The V and J genes are TRBV5-4 and TRBJ2-2; 9 nucleotides line up with TRBD1. Germline V gene lookup returns CDR1 SGHNT and CDR2 YYREEE (reference sequence). CDR3 length equals 17 residues. Trimming took 0 bases from V and 3 from J; bases not matched to a gene: 6. The chain's CDR3 is CASSLASRDRDTGELFF. The CDR3 nucleotides read TGTGCCAGCAGCTTGGCCTCCCGGGACAGGGACACCGGGGAGCTGTTTTTT.

V is TRBV27 and J is TRBJ2-5, with TRBD2 matching over 9 bases. The CDR3 totals 12 residues. Germline V gene sequence: CDR1 MNHEY, CDR2 SMNVEV (reference sequence). Trimming removed 8 bases from V and 5 bases from J; junction bases left unmatched: 3. CDR3 protein: CASGTSRETQYF. In nucleotides, the CDR3 is TGTGCCAGCGGGACTAGCCGGGAGACCCAGTACTTC.

Points on this clone: The junction does not match germline at one end; this may be a read error. The gene calls are TRBV11-3 and TRBJ1-4; D gene unclear. This CDR3 has 10 residues. Germline CDR1 SGHNT, CDR2 YENEEA. The CDR3 DNA follows: TGTGCCAGCAGCTTAGATCGGTACTCTTTT. Translated: CASSLDRYSF. The full variable domain, its missing parts supplied by reference TRBV11-3 and TRBJ1-4, is EAGVVQSPRYKIIEKKQPVAFWCNPISGHNTLYWYLQNLGQGPELLIRYENEEAVDDSQLPKDRFSAERLKGVDSTLKIQPAELGDSAVYLCASSLDRYSFGSGTQLSVL.

This clone was recorded a few times. The chain uses TRBV10-3 and TRBJ1-1; 7 bases are a match to TRBD1. CDR1 is ENHRY, CDR2 SYGVKD, per germline. With V trimmed by 4 bases and J by 4 bases, 6 bases remained unmatched. This CDR3 region has 14 residues. DNA of the CDR3: TGTGCCATCAGTGGGTTACAGGGGAGCACTGAAGCTTTCTTT. It is translated as CAISGLQGSTEAFF.

The gene calls are TRBV7-3 and TRBJ2-1; 7 bases line up with TRBD2. The germline V gene encodes CDR1 SGHTA and CDR2 FQGTGA. The CDR3 loop spans 15 amino acids. Losses at the gene ends were 5 bases for V and 2 bases for J; bases not matched to a gene: 6. Written as DNA, the CDR3 is TGTGCCAGCAGCGTAGCGGGTGGAACCTACAATGAGCAGTTCTTC. Protein: CASSVAGGTYNEQFF.

The chain carries TRBV27 and TRBJ2-7; 9 bases line up with TRBD1. Germline lookup yields CDR1 MNHEY and CDR2 SMNVEV (reference sequence). V gave up 6 bases and J gave up 6 bases; unmatched junction bases: 9. This CDR3 contains 14 residues. This chain's CDR3 is CASRLGQGGFEQYF. For the CDR3, the DNA is TGTGCCAGCAGGCTGGGACAGGGAGGATTCGAGCAGTACTTC.

This clone appeared once. The chain recombines TRBV5-1 with TRBJ1-1; TRBD1 agrees at 9 bases. This CDR3 has 14 residues. Trimming at V came to 10 bases and at J to 0 bases, leaving 7 bases not matched to a gene. CDR1 is SGHRS and CDR2 is YFSETQ in the germline V gene. CDR3 bases: TGCGCCTCTAGAGGGACAGGGATGAACACTGAAGCTTTCTTT. Translation: CASRGTGMNTEAFF. Looking up the rest from reference TRBV5-1 and TRBJ1-1 gives the full variable domain: KAGVTQTPRYLIKTRGQQVTLSCSPISGHRSVSWYQQTPGQGLQFLFEYFSETQRNKGNFPGRFSGRQFSNSRSEMNVSTLELGDSALYLCASRGTGMNTEAFFGQGTRLTVV.

The rearrangement uses TRBV9 and TRBJ2-7, with TRBD2 identical over 11 bases. Germline V gene lookup returns CDR1 SGDLS and CDR2 YYNGEE. V trimming: 4 bases; J trimming: 5 bases; junction bases outside the gene matches: 8. The CDR3 covers 15 residues. For the CDR3, the DNA is TGTGCCAGCAGCCCCGCTAGCGGGGGGTCCGACGAGCAGTACTTC. It is translated as CASSPASGGSDEQYF.

This clone was detected many times. The chain is built from TRBV9 and TRBJ1-1; 7 positions match TRBD1. With V trimmed by 4 bases and J by 8 bases, 5 bases remained unmatched. This CDR3 is 12 amino acids long. CDR1 is SGDLS and CDR2 is YYNGEE in the germline V gene. The chain's CDR3 is CASSPEDREAFF. Here the CDR3 DNA reads TGTGCCAGCAGCCCCGAGGACAGGGAAGCTTTCTTT.

This clone was observed a few times. The chain carries TRBV11-2 and TRBJ2-7; TRBD1 is a possible D gene (5 bases). CDR1 and CDR2 (germline): SGHAT, FQNNGV. The CDR3 sequence is 14 residues long. Trimming removed 3 bases from V and 2 bases from J, with 11 bases in between. In nucleotides, the CDR3 is TGTGCCAGCAGCTTTCTGGACACAACCTACGAGCAGTACTTC. Its translation is CASSFLDTTYEQYF.

V and J are TRBV28 and TRBJ1-2; 10 nucleotides agree with TRBD1. CDR3 size: 13 residues. V shed 6 bases, J shed 7 bases, and the junction held 5 bases outside the gene matches. Germline-derived CDR1 and CDR2 are MDHEN and SYDVKM. The CDR3 sequence is CASSSGTGAGYTF. The CDR3 nucleotides are TGTGCCAGCAGCTCCGGGACAGGGGCTGGCTACACCTTC.

The chain links TRBV2 to TRBJ1-5, with 8 bases lining up with TRBD1. The ends lost 5 bases at V and 6 bases at J; junction bases unmatched: 18. The CDR3 has 18 amino acids. Per germline, CDR1 SNHLY and CDR2 FYNNEI. In nucleotides, the CDR3 is TGTGCCAGCAGTCCCCATGAAAGAGGACAGGGAAGTTTTCAGCCCCAGCATTTT. Protein sequence: CASSPHERGQGSFQPQHF.

The chain links TRBV7-9 to TRBJ2-3; 11 bases line up with TRBD2. Unmatched junction bases numbered 10, after V lost 2 bases and J lost 0 bases. CDR3 size: 19 residues. Germline CDR1 SEHNR, CDR2 FQNEAQ (reference sequence). The CDR3 bases are TGTGCCAGCAGCTTACCGGTAGCGGGAGGGTATGGAAGCACAGATACGCAGTATTTT. As protein: CASSLPVAGGYGSTDTQYF.

The genes are TRBV25-1 and TRBJ1-4; TRBD1 matches 7 bases. Germline lookup yields CDR1 MGHDK and CDR2 SYGVNS. The junction had 5 bases not matched to a gene; V was cut back by 2 bases and J by 8 bases. This CDR3 contains 14 residues. This CDR3 is CASSEEGAGEKLFF. CDR3 bases: TGTGCCAGCAGTGAAGAGGGGGCGGGAGAAAAACTGTTTTTT.